One and the same sample provided the 18 T cell receptor beta chains below, sequenced in a study of blood T cell repertoires in COVID-19. This table comes from immunoSEQ multiplex PCR, and its TCRdb copy is limited to in-frame clones, with some not included. In the table there are about 220,000 clones, roughly four fifths of which are singletons. Input material: PBMCs or T cells enriched from blood (not recorded which). These receptors originate from a woman in her 40s who had been exposed to COVID-19.

V usage is TRBV5-6 and J usage is TRBJ1-6; no definite D call. Trimming took off 0 bases at V and 3 bases at J, with 10 bases between the two ends. Germline assignment: CDR1 SGHDT and CDR2 YYEEEE. The CDR3 spans 16 residues. CDR3 nucleotides: TGTGCCAGCAGCTTGGAGAGAGGAAGCTATAATTCACCCCTCCACTTT. It is translated as CASSLERGSYNSPLHF.

The chain recombines TRBV7-2 with TRBJ2-1, with TRBD1 identical over 9 bases. The CDR3 has 16 amino acids. The V gene end was trimmed by 2 bases and the J gene end by 4 bases; junction bases not matched to a gene: 6. Germline V lookup: CDR1 SGHTA, CDR2 FQGNSA. In nucleotides, the CDR3 is TGTGCCAGCAGCTTAATGGGACAGGGTAGGTACAATGAGCAGTTCTTC. Its protein is CASSLMGQGRYNEQFF. The variable domain in full, completed from reference TRBV7-2 and TRBJ2-1, reads GAGVSQSPSNKVTEKGKDVELRCDPISGHTALYWYRQSLGQGLEFLIYFQGNSAPDKSGLPSDRFSAERTGGSVSTLTIQRTQQEDSAVYLCASSLMGQGRYNEQFFGPGTRLTVL.

V and J are TRBV5-1 and TRBJ1-6; D may be TRBD1 (5 bases). The germline V gene has CDR1 SGHRS and CDR2 YFSETQ. Trimming stripped 3 bases from V and 10 bases from J, with 20 bases between. CDR3 size: 16 residues. The CDR3 here is CASSSRVGGMESPLHF. The CDR3 bases are TGCGCCAGCAGCTCACGAGTTGGGGGGATGGAATCACCCCTCCACTTT.

This chain joins TRBV27 and TRBJ2-3; 8 nucleotides match TRBD2. Germline V CDR1 and CDR2: MNHEY, SMNVEV (reference sequence). V shed 2 bases, J shed 1 base, and the junction held 8 bases outside the gene matches. The CDR3 is 17 amino acids. CDR3 DNA: TGTGCCAGCAGTTTAGGCTGGGGACTAGGTGGCACAGATACGCAGTATTTT. Translation gives CASSLGWGLGGTDTQYF.

V gene TRBV4-3 combines with J gene TRBJ2-1; D is ambiguous. V was cut by 0 bases and J by 0 bases, with 9 bases left in between. The CDR3 runs 16 residues. The germline gives CDR1 LGHNA, CDR2 YSLEER. CDR3 in amino acids: CASSQEKVGSYNEQFF. The CDR3 DNA follows: TGCGCCAGCAGCCAAGAAAAAGTCGGCTCCTACAATGAGCAGTTCTTC.

This clone was seen a single time. The J gene is TRBJ2-5, the V gene TRBV28; 7 positions agree with TRBD2. V lost 3 bases to trimming and J lost 5 bases; unmatched junction nucleotides: 15. CDR3 size: 17 residues. CDR1 and CDR2 (germline): MDHEN, SYDVKM. The CDR3 DNA follows: TGTGCCAGCAGTTTCCCTGGACTAGACCCGGGCAGGGAGACCCAGTACTTC. As protein: CASSFPGLDPGRETQYF.

The V gene is TRBV5-1, the J gene TRBJ1-3; no clear D gene. Trimming removed 0 bases at V and 2 bases at J, with 12 bases between. From germline, CDR1 is SGHRS and CDR2 YFSETQ. The CDR3 runs 16 residues. CDR3 DNA sequence: TGCGCCAGCAGCTTGGACACCAATGGTGCTGGAAACACCATATATTTT. This sequence encodes CASSLDTNGAGNTIYF.

This clone came up a few times. The gene calls are TRBV27 and TRBJ1-5; 9 bases line up with TRBD1. CDR1 and CDR2 (germline): MNHEY, SMNVEV (reference sequence). With 5 bases clipped from V and 7 bases from J, the junction kept 9 bases outside the gene matches. The CDR3 spans 15 residues. The CDR3 reads CASSADPTGGQPQHF. In DNA, the CDR3 is TGTGCCAGCAGTGCCGACCCTACAGGGGGCCAGCCCCAGCATTTT.

This chain joins TRBV11-3 and TRBJ1-1, with D perhaps matching TRBD1 (6 bases). The CDR3 covers 13 residues. Per germline, CDR1 SGHNT and CDR2 YENEEA. V dropped 5 bases and J dropped 4 bases, with 11 bases sitting between them. CDR3 bases: TGTGCCAGCAGCACCGGACAGATCACTGAAGCTTTCTTT. Residues: CASSTGQITEAFF.

This chain links TRBV11-3 with TRBJ2-1, with a tentative D call TRBD2 (5 bases). V lost 4 bases and J 3 bases, leaving 10 bases between the germline ends. CDR3 length: 14 residues. The V gene's germline CDR1 is SGHNT and CDR2 YENEEA. The CDR3 sequence is CASSSEGSYNEQFF. CDR3 nucleotides: TGTGCCAGCAGCTCAGAGGGCAGCTACAATGAGCAGTTCTTC.

The count of this clone is one. This sequence joins TRBV11-2 and TRBJ1-6, with TRBD1 matching over 7 bases. CDR1 and CDR2 from the germline V gene are SGHAT and FQNNGV. This CDR3 is built from 15 residues. The V and J ends lost 3 bases and 5 bases, in that order; junction bases with no gene match: 4. The CDR3 coding sequence is TGTGCCAGCAGCTTCCCGGACAGGAATAATTCACCCCTCCACTTT. It yields the protein CASSFPDRNNSPLHF. Full variable domain (missing parts from reference TRBV11-2 and TRBJ1-6): EAGVAQSPRYKIIEKRQSVAFWCNPISGHATLYWYQQILGQGPKLLIQFQNNGVVDDSQLPKDRFSAERLKGVDSTLKIQPAKLEDSAVYLCASSFPDRNNSPLHFGNGTRLTVT.

V gene TRBV6-2 or TRBV6-3 combines with J gene TRBJ2-5, with D unclear. Trimming took off 4 bases at V and 1 base at J, with 13 bases between the two ends. CDR1 is MNHEY and CDR2 is SVGEGT in the germline V gene. The CDR3 spans 15 residues. The CDR3 sequence: CASSSVSPLQETQYF. Written as DNA, the CDR3 is TGTGCCAGCAGTTCGGTCTCACCTCTCCAAGAGACCCAGTACTTC.

V is TRBV2 and J is TRBJ2-2; TRBD2 agrees at 9 bases. J gave up 5 bases and V 3 bases, and 4 bases lay outside the gene matches. The CDR3 is 15 residues long. Germline V CDR1 and CDR2: SNHLY, FYNNEI. As DNA, the CDR3 is TGTGCCAGCAGTGATAGCGGGGGCGGGACCGGGGAGCTGTTTTTT. The encoded protein is CASSDSGGGTGELFF.

The chain carries TRBV6-2 or TRBV6-3 and TRBJ2-3; D perhaps matches TRBD1 (6 bases). Germline CDR1 reads MNHEY; CDR2 reads SVGEGT. Trimming removed 2 bases at V and 5 bases at J, with 14 bases between. This CDR3 contains 15 residues. CDR3 nucleotide sequence: TGTGCCAGCAGTTACGGGGACACCGCGCAAGATACGCAGTATTTT. Amino acids: CASSYGDTAQDTQYF.

In DNA, the CDR3 is TGTGCCAGCAGTCATCAAAAAGCTTTCTTT. Translation gives CASSHQKAFF. This chain connects TRBV28 to TRBJ1-1; D remains ambiguous. Per germline, CDR1 MDHEN and CDR2 SYDVKM. The CDR3 has 10 amino acids. Trimming pared 5 bases from V and 9 bases from J, leaving 7 bases between.

The chain joins TRBV4-2 to TRBJ2-7; perhaps TRBD2 as D (5 bases). The germline V and J ends were trimmed by 1 base and 0 bases, with 10 bases remaining between them. The CDR3 covers 15 residues. Per the germline V gene, CDR1 is LGHNA and CDR2 is YNFKEQ. CDR3 loop: CASSQGETISYEQYF. For the CDR3, the DNA is TGTGCCAGCAGCCAAGGGGAGACTATCTCCTACGAGCAGTACTTC.

The gene calls are TRBV9 and TRBJ1-1; no clear D. Germline CDR1 SGDLS, CDR2 YYNGEE. V lost 3 bases and J 1 base, leaving 16 bases between the germline ends. The CDR3 spans 16 residues. CDR3 loop: CASSARGKTQNTEAFF. For the CDR3, the DNA is TGTGCCAGCAGCGCCCGGGGAAAGACCCAGAACACTGAAGCTTTCTTT.

The chain uses TRBV27 and TRBJ1-1, with TRBD1 identical over 7 bases. CDR1 is MNHEY and CDR2 is SMNVEV in the germline V gene (reference sequence). V was pared by 6 bases and J by 4 bases, with 14 bases of the junction left unmatched. The CDR3 is 16 amino acids. CDR3 coding DNA: TGTGCCAGCAGCCCGATCGGCCACAGGGGCGGCACTGAAGCTTTCTTT. It codes for CASSPIGHRGGTEAFF.